This paragraph reports one T cell receptor beta chain. Libraries were prepared by immunoSEQ multiplex PCR; TCRdb keeps only in-frame clonotypes and omits some of them. The data hold 160,000 or so clones, with approximately 90% observed a single time. The germline V gene encodes CDR1 SNHLY and CDR2 FYNNEI. This CDR3 has 11 residues. V lost 10 bases, J lost 0 bases, and 6 bases lay in between. This sample stems from a study of cytomegalovirus exposure and HLA in healthy donors. The V and J genes are TRBV2 and TRBJ1-2; D is undetermined. The sequence came from a man aged 18 to 35 in good health and CMV-seronegative. Sequences were obtained from PBMCs. Written as DNA, the CDR3 is TGTGCCATCCTCGCTAACTATGGCTACACCTTC. Protein product: CAILANYGYTF.